This TCR beta chain was sequenced during a study of blood T cell repertoires in COVID-19. Original data processing: Researchers report that nucleated cell counts were estimated from reference gene primer amplification. Sequenced by immunoSEQ multiplex PCR; TCRdb stores in-frame clones only, minus some. V, J and clone size were drawn from that table, and D and trimming were deduced from the DNA. Here the sample spans about 140,000 clones, less than 85% being singletons. The ends lost 1 base at V and 0 bases at J; junction bases unmatched: 5. The CDR3 loop spans 17 amino acids. The germline gives CDR1 SGHTA, CDR2 FQGNSA. Participants came from 20 to 25 US areas, aged about 18 to 100 years.

What was sequenced was PBMCs or T cells enriched from blood (not recorded which). This TCR came from a young woman who had been exposed to COVID-19. The rearrangement uses TRBV7-2 and TRBJ2-4; the match to TRBD2 covers 8 bases. The CDR3 sequence is CASSLGGGRLAKNIQYF. The CDR3 DNA reads as TGTGCCAGCAGCTTAGGGGGCGGGAGGCTAGCCAAAAACATTCAGTACTTC.